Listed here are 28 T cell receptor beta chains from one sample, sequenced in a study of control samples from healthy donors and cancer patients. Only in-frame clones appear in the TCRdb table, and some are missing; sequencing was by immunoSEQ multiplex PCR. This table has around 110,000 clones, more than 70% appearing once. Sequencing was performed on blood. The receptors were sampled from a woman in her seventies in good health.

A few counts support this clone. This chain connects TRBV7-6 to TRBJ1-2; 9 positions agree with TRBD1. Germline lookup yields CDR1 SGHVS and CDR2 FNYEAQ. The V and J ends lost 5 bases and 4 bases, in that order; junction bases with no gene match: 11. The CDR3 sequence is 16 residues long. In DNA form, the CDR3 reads TGTGCCAGCAGCCGAGATTCTGGGACAGGGACCTATGGCTACACCTTC. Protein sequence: CASSRDSGTGTYGYTF. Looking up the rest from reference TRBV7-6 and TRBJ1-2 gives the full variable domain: GAGVSQSPRYKVTKRGQDVALRCDPISGHVSLYWYRQALGQGPEFLTYFNYEAQQDKSGLPNDRFSAERPEGSISTLTIQRTEQRDSAMYRCASSRDSGTGTYGYTFGSGTRLTVV.

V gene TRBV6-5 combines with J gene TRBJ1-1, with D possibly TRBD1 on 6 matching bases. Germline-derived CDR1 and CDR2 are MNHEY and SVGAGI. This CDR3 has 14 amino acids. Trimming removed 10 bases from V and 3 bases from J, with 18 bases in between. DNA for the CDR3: TGTGCCACCCTTGGTGACAGGAGGGACACTGAAGCTTTCTTT. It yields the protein CATLGDRRDTEAFF.

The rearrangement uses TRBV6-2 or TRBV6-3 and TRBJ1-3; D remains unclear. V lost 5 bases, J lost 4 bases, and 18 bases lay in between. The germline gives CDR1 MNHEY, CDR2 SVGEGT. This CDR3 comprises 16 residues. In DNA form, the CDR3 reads TGTGCCAGCAGTCAAATCCTGCCGCGAGGAGGAAACACCATATATTTT. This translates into CASSQILPRGGNTIYF.

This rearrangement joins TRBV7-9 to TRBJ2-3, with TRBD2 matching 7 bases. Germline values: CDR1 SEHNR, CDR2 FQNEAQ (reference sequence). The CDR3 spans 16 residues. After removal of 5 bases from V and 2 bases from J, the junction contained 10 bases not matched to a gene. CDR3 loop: CASSPDWRGTTDTQYF. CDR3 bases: TGTGCCAGCAGCCCAGACTGGCGGGGGACCACAGATACGCAGTATTTT.

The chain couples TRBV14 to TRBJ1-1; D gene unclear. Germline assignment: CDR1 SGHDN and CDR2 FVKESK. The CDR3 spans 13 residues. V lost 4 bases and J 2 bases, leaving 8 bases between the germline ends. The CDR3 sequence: CASSPQQNTEAFF. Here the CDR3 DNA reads TGTGCCAGCAGCCCCCAGCAAAACACTGAAGCTTTCTTT.

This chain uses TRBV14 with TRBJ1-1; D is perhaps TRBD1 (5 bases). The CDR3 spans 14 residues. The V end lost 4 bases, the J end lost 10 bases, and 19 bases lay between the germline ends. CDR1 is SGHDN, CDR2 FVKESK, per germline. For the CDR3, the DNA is TGTGCCAGCAGCCCTCTATCCGGGGGGGGAGGAGCTTTCTTT. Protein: CASSPLSGGGGAFF.

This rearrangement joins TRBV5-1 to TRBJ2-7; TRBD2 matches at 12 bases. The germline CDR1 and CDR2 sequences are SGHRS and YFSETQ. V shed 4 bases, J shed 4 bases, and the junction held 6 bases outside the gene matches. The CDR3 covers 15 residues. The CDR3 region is CASSRTSGAQYEQYF. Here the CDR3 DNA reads TGCGCCAGCAGCAGGACTAGCGGGGCTCAATACGAGCAGTACTTC.

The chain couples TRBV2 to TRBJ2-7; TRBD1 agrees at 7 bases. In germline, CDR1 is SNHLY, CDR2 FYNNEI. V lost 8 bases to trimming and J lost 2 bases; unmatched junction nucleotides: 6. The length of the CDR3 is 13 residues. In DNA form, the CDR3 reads TGTGCCAGCGGGTCGGACAGGACCTACGAGCAGTACTTC. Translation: CASGSDRTYEQYF. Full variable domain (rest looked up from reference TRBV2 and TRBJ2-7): EPEVTQTPSHQVTQMGQEVILRCVPISNHLYFYWYRQILGQKVEFLVSFYNNEISEKSEIFDDQFSVERPDGSNFTLKIRSTKLEDSAMYFCASGSDRTYEQYFGPGTRLTVT.

The CDR3 nucleotides read TGTGCCAGCAGCCACGGATTGGCCCTCCAAGAGACCCAGTACTTC. Translation gives CASSHGLALQETQYF. V gene TRBV9 combines with J gene TRBJ2-5; D not resolved. V shed 4 bases and J shed 1 base, with 14 bases lying between them. The CDR3 contains 15 residues. Germline lookup yields CDR1 SGDLS and CDR2 YYNGEE.

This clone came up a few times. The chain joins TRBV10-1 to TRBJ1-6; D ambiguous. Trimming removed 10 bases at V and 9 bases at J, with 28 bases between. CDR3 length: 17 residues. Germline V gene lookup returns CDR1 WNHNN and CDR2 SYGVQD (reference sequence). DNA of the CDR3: TGCGCCATCGAGAGACTGACGGTAGAAGTTTTTACTTCACCCCTCCACTTT. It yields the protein CAIERLTVEVFTSPLHF.

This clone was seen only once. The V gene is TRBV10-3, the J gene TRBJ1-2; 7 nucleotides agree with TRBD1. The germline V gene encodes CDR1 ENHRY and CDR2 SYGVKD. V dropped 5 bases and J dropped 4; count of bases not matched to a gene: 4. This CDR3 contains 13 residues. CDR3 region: CAISPGTAYGYTF. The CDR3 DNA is TGTGCCATCAGTCCCGGGACAGCCTATGGCTACACCTTC.

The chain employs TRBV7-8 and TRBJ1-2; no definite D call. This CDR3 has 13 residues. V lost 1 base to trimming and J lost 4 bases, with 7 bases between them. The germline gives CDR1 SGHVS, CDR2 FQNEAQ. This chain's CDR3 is CASSLGGGYGYTF. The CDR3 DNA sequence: TGTGCCAGCAGCTTAGGAGGAGGCTATGGCTACACCTTC.

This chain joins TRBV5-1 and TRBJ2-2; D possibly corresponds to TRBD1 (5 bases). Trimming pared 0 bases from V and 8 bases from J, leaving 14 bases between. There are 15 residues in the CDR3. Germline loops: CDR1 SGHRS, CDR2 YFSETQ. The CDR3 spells CASSLGSTGAGELFF. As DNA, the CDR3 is TGCGCCAGCAGCTTGGGGTCCACAGGTGCAGGGGAGCTGTTTTTT.

CDR3 sequence reads: CASSLHREGAEAFF. The CDR3 DNA follows: TGCGCCAGCAGCTTACACAGGGAGGGCGCTGAAGCTTTCTTT. V usage is TRBV5-1 and J usage is TRBJ1-1; maybe TRBD1 (6 bases). The CDR3 contains 14 residues. V was clipped by 2 bases and J by 6 bases, with 14 bases between them. Per germline, CDR1 SGHRS and CDR2 YFSETQ.

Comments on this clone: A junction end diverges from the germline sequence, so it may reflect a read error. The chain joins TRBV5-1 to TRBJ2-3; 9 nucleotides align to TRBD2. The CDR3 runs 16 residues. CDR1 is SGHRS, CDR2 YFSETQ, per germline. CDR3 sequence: CATSLACGGGTDTQYF. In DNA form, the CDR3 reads TGCGCCACCAGCTTAGCCTGCGGGGGGGGGACAGATACGCAGTATTTT.

This CDR3 reads CSASRTFKRSTQYF. CDR3 bases: TGCAGTGCTAGTAGGACCTTCAAGCGCAGTACGCAGTATTTT. This chain connects TRBV20-1 to TRBJ2-3, with D hard to call. The CDR3 extends over 14 amino acids. V lost 3 bases and J lost 8, with 18 bases in between. Germline V gives CDR1 DFQATT, CDR2 SNEGSKA (reference sequence).

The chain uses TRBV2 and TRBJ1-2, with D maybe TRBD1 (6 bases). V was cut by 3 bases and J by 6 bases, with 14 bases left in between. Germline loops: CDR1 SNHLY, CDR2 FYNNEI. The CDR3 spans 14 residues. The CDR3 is CASSEIGGRHGYTF. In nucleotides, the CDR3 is TGTGCCAGCAGTGAGATAGGGGGACGGCATGGCTACACCTTC.

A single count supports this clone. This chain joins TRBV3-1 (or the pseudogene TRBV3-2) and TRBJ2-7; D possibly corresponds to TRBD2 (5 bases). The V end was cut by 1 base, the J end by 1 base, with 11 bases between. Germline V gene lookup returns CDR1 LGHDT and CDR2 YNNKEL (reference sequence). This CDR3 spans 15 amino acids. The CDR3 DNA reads TGTGCCAGCAGCCAAGCCCGGACTCGTTCCTACGAGCAGTACTTC. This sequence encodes CASSQARTRSYEQYF.

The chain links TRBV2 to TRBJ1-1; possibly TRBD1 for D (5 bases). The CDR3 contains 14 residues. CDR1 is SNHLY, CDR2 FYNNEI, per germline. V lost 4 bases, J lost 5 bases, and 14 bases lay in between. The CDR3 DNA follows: TGTGCCAGCAGTGGGGGGATCCGAAGGACTGAAGCTTTCTTT. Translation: CASSGGIRRTEAFF.

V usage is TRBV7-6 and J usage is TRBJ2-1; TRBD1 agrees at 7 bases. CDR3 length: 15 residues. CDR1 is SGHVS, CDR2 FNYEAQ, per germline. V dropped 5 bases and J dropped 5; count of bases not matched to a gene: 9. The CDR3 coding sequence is TGTGCCAGCAGCCGGCAGAGGGGGCCAGACAATGAGCAGTTCTTC. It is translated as CASSRQRGPDNEQFF.

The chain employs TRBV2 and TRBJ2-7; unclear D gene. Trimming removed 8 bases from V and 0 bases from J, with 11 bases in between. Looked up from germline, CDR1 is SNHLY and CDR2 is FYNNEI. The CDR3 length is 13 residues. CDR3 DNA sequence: TGTGCCAGCTTCCGGACCAGCTCCTACGAGCAGTACTTC. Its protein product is CASFRTSSYEQYF.

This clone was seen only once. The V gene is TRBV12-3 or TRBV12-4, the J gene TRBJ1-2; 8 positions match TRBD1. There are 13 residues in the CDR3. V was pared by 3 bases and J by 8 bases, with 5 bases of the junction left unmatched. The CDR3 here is CASSFGTGSGYTF. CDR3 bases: TGTGCCAGCAGTTTTGGGACAGGAAGCGGCTACACCTTC.

The CDR3 DNA is TGTGCCAGCAGCCAAGGTGCAGGGCTAATTGAGCCCCAGCATTTT. Residues: CASSQGAGLIEPQHF. This rearrangement joins TRBV3-1 (or the pseudogene TRBV3-2) to TRBJ1-5; a weak D match, TRBD1 (5 bases). V was trimmed by 1 base and J by 8 bases, leaving 15 bases between them. The germline V gene has CDR1 LGHDT and CDR2 YNNKEL (reference sequence). The CDR3 contains 15 residues.

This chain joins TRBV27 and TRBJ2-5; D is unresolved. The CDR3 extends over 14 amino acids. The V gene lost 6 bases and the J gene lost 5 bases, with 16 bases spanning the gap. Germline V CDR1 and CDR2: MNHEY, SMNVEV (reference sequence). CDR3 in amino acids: CASSHSTGTETQYF. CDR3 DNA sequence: TGTGCCAGCAGCCACTCGACTGGAACGGAGACCCAGTACTTC.

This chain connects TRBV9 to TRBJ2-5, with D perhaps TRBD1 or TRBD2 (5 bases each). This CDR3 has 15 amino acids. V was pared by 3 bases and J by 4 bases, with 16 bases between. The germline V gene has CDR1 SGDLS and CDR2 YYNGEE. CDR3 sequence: CASSAGLFGTETQYF. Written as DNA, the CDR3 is TGTGCCAGCAGCGCCGGCCTATTTGGGACAGAGACCCAGTACTTC. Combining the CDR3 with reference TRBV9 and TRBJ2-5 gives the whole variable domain DSGVTQTPKHLITATGQRVTLRCSPRSGDLSVYWYQQSLDQGLQFLIQYYNGEERAKGNILERFSAQQFPDLHSELNLSSLELGDSALYFCASSAGLFGTETQYFGPGTRLLVL.

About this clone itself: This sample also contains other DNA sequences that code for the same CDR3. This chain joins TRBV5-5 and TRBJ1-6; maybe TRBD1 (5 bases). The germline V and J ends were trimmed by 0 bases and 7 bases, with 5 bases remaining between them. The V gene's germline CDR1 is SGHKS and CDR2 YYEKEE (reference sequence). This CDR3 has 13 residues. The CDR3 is CASSLGGNSPLHF. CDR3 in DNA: TGTGCCAGCAGCTTGGGGGGGAATTCACCCCTCCACTTT.

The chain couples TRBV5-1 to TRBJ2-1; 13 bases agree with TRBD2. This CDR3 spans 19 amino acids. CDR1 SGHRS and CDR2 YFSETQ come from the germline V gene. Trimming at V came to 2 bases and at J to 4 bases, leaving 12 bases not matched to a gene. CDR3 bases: TGCGCCAGCAGCTTTAGTGGACTAGCGGGGGCCCCAGGATACAATGAGCAGTTCTTC. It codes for CASSFSGLAGAPGYNEQFF.

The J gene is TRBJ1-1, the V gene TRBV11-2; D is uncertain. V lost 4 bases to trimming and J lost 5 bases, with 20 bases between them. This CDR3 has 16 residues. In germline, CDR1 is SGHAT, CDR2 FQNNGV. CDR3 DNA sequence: TGTGCCAGCAGCTGGCTTGGCGGGCCTGAAATTACTGAAGCTTTCTTT. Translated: CASSWLGGPEITEAFF.